The TCR beta chain described here comes from a study of beta chain features in type 1 diabetes. The entirety of the isolated RNA underwent reverse transcription, so expressed TCRB transcripts were sequenced. It was found that naive, central memory and regulatory T cell samples averaged approximately 3.5 million reads. TCRdb's table, derived via immunoSEQ multiplex PCR, lists solely in-frame clones and lacks some. The repertoire has a few hundred thousand clones, roughly an eighth of them found once; the top ten carry about 0.016%. As regards this clone: What it recognizes is unknown.

Study outcomes and limitations: Type 1 diabetes patients showed a moderate but significant shortening of TCRB CDR3s in all four CD4+ subsets.

The sequenced sample was naive CD4+ T cells from blood. The TCR was taken from a man younger than 45 with type 1 diabetes.

DNA for the CDR3: TGCGCCAGCAGCCAAGCAGGGGACCCCAGGGGGAGCGAGCAGTACTTC. Encoded protein: CASSQAGDPRGSEQYF. This chain joins TRBV4-3 and TRBJ2-7; 7 bases line up with TRBD1. The V gene's germline CDR1 is LGHNA and CDR2 YSLEER. J gave up 6 bases and V 1 base, and 12 bases lay outside the gene matches. The CDR3 has 16 amino acids.